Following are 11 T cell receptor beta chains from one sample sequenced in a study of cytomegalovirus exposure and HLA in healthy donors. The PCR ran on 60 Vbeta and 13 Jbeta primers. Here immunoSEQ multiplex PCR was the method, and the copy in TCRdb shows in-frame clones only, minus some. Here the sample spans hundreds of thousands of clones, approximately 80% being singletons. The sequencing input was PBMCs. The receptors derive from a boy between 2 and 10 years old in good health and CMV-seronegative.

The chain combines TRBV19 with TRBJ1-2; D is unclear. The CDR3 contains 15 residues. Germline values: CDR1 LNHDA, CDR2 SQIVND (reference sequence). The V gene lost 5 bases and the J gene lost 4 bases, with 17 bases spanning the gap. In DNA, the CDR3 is TGTGCCAGTAGTTCCCCCGAGGTACCTCGCTATGGCTACACCTTC. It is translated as CASSSPEVPRYGYTF.

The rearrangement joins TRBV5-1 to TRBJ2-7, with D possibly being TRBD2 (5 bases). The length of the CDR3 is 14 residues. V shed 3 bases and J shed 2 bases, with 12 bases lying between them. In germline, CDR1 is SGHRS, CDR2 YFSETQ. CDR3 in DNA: TGCGCCAGCAGCTCGGGCGGACTTACCTACGAGCAGTACTTC. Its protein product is CASSSGGLTYEQYF.

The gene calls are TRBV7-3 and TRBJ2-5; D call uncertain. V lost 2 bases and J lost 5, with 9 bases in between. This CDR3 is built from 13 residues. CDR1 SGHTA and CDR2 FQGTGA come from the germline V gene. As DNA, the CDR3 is TGTGCCAGCAGCTTAGGTAGTATCGAGACCCAGTACTTC. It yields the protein CASSLGSIETQYF.

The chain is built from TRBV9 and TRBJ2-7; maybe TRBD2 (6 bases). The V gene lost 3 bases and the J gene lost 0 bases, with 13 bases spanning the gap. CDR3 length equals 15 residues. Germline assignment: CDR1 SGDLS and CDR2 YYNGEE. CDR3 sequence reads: CASSAGLMSSYEQYF. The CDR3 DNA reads TGTGCCAGCAGCGCGGGACTGATGAGCTCCTACGAGCAGTACTTC.

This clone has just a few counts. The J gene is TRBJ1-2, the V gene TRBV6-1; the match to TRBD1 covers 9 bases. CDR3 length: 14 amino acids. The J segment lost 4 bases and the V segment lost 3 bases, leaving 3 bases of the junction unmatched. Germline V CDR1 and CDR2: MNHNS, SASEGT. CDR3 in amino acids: CASSDGTGTYGYTF. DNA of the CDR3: TGTGCCAGCAGTGACGGGACAGGGACCTATGGCTACACCTTC.

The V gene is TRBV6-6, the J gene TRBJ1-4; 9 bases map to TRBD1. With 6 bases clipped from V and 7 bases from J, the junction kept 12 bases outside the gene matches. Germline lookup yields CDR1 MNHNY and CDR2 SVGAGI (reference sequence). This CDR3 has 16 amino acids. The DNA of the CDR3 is TGTGCCAGCAGCTCCGGGACAGGGCGAGGCGGTGAAAAACTGTTTTTT. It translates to CASSSGTGRGGEKLFF.

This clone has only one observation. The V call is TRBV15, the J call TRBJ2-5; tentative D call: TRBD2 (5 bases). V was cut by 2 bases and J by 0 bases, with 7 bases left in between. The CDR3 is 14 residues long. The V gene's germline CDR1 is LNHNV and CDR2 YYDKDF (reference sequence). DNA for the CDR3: TGTGCCACCAGCAGACGGGGTAACCAAGAGACCCAGTACTTC. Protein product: CATSRRGNQETQYF.

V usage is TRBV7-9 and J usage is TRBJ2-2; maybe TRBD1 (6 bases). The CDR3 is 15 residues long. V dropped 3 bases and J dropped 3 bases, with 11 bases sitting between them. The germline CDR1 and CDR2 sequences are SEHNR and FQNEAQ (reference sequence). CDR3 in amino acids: CASSLSTGYTGELFF. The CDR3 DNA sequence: TGTGCCAGCAGCTTGAGTACAGGGTACACCGGGGAGCTGTTTTTT.

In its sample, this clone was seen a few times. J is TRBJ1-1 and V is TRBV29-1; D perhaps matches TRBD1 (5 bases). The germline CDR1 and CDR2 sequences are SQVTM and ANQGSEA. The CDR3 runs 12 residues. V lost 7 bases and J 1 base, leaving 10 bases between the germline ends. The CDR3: CSDLGGNTEAFF. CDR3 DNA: TGCAGCGACCTCGGGGGGAACACTGAAGCTTTCTTT.

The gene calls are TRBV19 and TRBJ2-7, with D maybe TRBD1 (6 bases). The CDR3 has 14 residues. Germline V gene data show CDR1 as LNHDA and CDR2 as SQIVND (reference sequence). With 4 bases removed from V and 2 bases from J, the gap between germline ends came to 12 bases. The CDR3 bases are TGTGCCAGTAGTAGCCCTGGGACACCCTACGAGCAGTACTTC. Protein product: CASSSPGTPYEQYF.

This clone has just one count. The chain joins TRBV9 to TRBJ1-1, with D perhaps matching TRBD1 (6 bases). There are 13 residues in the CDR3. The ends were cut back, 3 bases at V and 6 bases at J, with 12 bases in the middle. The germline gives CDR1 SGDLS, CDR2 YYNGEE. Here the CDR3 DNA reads TGTGCCAGCAGCGAGGGGGGGGGACCTGAAGCTTTCTTT. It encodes CASSEGGGPEAFF.